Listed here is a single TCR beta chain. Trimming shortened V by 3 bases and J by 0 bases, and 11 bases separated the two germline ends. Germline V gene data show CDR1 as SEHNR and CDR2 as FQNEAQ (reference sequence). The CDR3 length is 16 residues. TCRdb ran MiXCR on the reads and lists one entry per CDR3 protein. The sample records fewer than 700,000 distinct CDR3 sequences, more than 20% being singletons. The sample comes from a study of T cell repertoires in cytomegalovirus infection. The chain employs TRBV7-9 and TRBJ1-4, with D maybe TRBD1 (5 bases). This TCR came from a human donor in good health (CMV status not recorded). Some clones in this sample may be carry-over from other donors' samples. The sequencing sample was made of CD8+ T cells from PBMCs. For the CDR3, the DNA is TGTGCCAGCAGCTTCGGGGGGGAGGCAACTAATGAAAAACTGTTTTTT. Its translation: CASSFGGEATNEKLFF.